A selection of T cell receptor beta chains follows, all from one sample in a study of PD-1 blockade in mismatch repair-deficient tumors. Profiling relied on immunoSEQ multiplex PCR, and the TCRdb table lists in-frame clones only, not all of them. Of approximately 22,000 clones in the sample, just under 85% are singletons; the top ten hold about a sixth. The sample in question was peripheral blood, obtained 2 weeks after starting pembrolizumab. Source of these receptors: an adult with mismatch repair-deficient cancer. Each CDR3 is given with its conserved first and last residue. Each record gives: V gene, clone size, J gene, D gene, CDR3 protein, CDR3 DNA. The D gene is left open where the match is weak. Clone size is given for some rows only: seen once, a few or many times, or a class if the clone is expanded.

v_call: TRBV14; clone_size: -; j_call: TRBJ1-2; d_call: TRBD1; cdr3_aa: CASSHNDRDPANYGYTF; cdr3_nt: TGTGCCAGCAGCCATAACGACAGGGACCCCGCTAACTATGGCTACACCTTC
v_call: TRBV12-5; clone_size: once; j_call: TRBJ1-1; d_call: -; cdr3_aa: CASGLERDTEAFF; cdr3_nt: TGTGCTAGTGGCCTCGAAAGGGACACTGAAGCTTTCTTT
v_call: TRBV6-1; clone_size: -; j_call: TRBJ1-1; d_call: -; cdr3_aa: CASREGPGPTEAFF; cdr3_nt: TGTGCCAGCAGGGAGGGACCCGGCCCCACTGAAGCTTTCTTT
v_call: TRBV6-4; clone_size: few; j_call: TRBJ2-3; d_call: TRBD1; cdr3_aa: CASSDSAGQGADTQYF; cdr3_nt: TGTGCCAGCAGTGACTCGGCGGGACAGGGCGCAGATACGCAGTATTTT
v_call: TRBV30; clone_size: -; j_call: TRBJ2-5; d_call: TRBD2; cdr3_aa: CAWSVGSGRAPYF; cdr3_nt: TGTGCCTGGAGTGTGGGGAGCGGGAGGGCTCCCTACTTC
v_call: TRBV2; clone_size: few; j_call: TRBJ1-3; d_call: -; cdr3_aa: CASSEFHGSGNTIYF; cdr3_nt: TGTGCCAGCAGTGAATTCCATGGCTCTGGAAACACCATATATTTT
v_call: TRBV4-3; clone_size: few; j_call: TRBJ1-1; d_call: -; cdr3_aa: CASSQDPVGRGWLTEAFF; cdr3_nt: TGCGCCAGCAGCCAAGATCCCGTGGGCAGGGGTTGGTTAACTGAAGCTTTCTTT
v_call: TRBV28; clone_size: -; j_call: TRBJ2-1; d_call: -; cdr3_aa: CASSFGSFLSYNEQFF; cdr3_nt: TGTGCCAGCAGTTTTGGGTCTTTTTTATCCTACAATGAGCAGTTCTTC
v_call: TRBV7-9; clone_size: -; j_call: TRBJ2-1; d_call: -; cdr3_aa: CASSLRSRTAYNEQFF; cdr3_nt: TGTGCCAGCAGCTTAAGATCGCGGACAGCCTACAATGAGCAGTTCTTC
v_call: TRBV27; clone_size: -; j_call: TRBJ2-2; d_call: -; cdr3_aa: CASSLRAGELFF; cdr3_nt: TGTGCCAGCAGTTTGCGGGCCGGGGAGCTGTTTTTT
v_call: TRBV27; clone_size: -; j_call: TRBJ1-5; d_call: TRBD1; cdr3_aa: CASSYTGGRNQPQHF; cdr3_nt: TGTGCCAGCAGTTATACAGGGGGACGCAATCAGCCCCAGCATTTT
v_call: TRBV5-1; clone_size: few; j_call: TRBJ2-3; d_call: -; cdr3_aa: CASSFGDTDTQYF; cdr3_nt: TGCGCCAGCAGCTTTGGGGACACAGATACGCAGTATTTT
v_call: TRBV27; clone_size: few; j_call: TRBJ1-5; d_call: -; cdr3_aa: CASSRGSVQPQHF; cdr3_nt: TGTGCCAGCAGCCGGGGGAGTGTTCAGCCCCAGCATTTT
v_call: TRBV27; clone_size: -; j_call: TRBJ2-3; d_call: TRBD2; cdr3_aa: CASRLAGTDTQYF; cdr3_nt: TGTGCCAGCAGACTAGCGGGCACAGATACGCAGTATTTT
v_call: TRBV9; clone_size: -; j_call: TRBJ2-3; d_call: TRBD1; cdr3_aa: CASSDDRGTDTQYF; cdr3_nt: TGTGCCAGCAGCGACGACAGGGGCACAGATACGCAGTATTTT
v_call: TRBV10-3; clone_size: -; j_call: TRBJ2-3; d_call: -; cdr3_aa: CAISGLDADTQYF; cdr3_nt: TGTGCCATCAGTGGGCTAGATGCAGATACGCAGTATTTT
v_call: TRBV29-1; clone_size: -; j_call: TRBJ2-1; d_call: -; cdr3_aa: CSAELKGNYNEQFF; cdr3_nt: TGCAGCGCTGAACTAAAAGGGAACTACAATGAGCAGTTCTTC
v_call: TRBV10-1; clone_size: few; j_call: TRBJ2-3; d_call: -; cdr3_aa: CAGWTGTDTQYF; cdr3_nt: TGCGCCGGTTGGACAGGCACAGATACGCAGTATTTT
v_call: TRBV6-5; clone_size: -; j_call: TRBJ2-7; d_call: TRBD2; cdr3_aa: CASRRSSGSSYEQYF; cdr3_nt: TGTGCCAGCAGGAGATCTAGCGGATCCTCCTACGAGCAGTACTTC
v_call: TRBV10-3; clone_size: -; j_call: TRBJ2-3; d_call: -; cdr3_aa: CAIRQGTSTDTQYF; cdr3_nt: TGTGCCATCAGACAGGGTACGAGCACAGATACGCAGTATTTT
v_call: TRBV11-2; clone_size: -; j_call: TRBJ2-3; d_call: TRBD2; cdr3_aa: CASRLSGRAANTQYF; cdr3_nt: TGTGCCAGCAGGCTTAGCGGGAGGGCCGCGAATACGCAGTATTTT
v_call: TRBV7-8; clone_size: once; j_call: TRBJ2-7; d_call: -; cdr3_aa: CASSGTRSPTYEQYF; cdr3_nt: TGTGCCAGCAGCGGGACGCGGTCTCCTACCTACGAGCAGTACTTC
v_call: TRBV28; clone_size: -; j_call: TRBJ2-1; d_call: -; cdr3_aa: CASSLGQGRHNEQFF; cdr3_nt: TGTGCCAGCAGTTTGGGTCAGGGTCGACACAATGAGCAGTTCTTC